Listed here are 12 T cell receptor beta chains from one sample, sequenced in a study of shared clonotypes between healthy human individuals (dated by TCRdb to the early 2020s). CD8 naive samples consisted of CD45RO-negative cells that were positively selected for CCR7, yielding a CD45RA+CCR7+ population without TemRA cells. The library came from the immunoSEQ multiplex PCR assay. Here the immuneACCESS table is served through TCRdb, limited to in-frame sequences with V and J called. Missing clones are a known gap in these copies; in checked studies unresolved V genes cover under half, and the rest lacks a known reason. The sample profile shows over 2 million clones; about 95% of them were found once. The ten largest account for 1.1% of the sample. Sequencing was carried out using naive CD8+ T cells sorted from blood. Taken with the paper, the label for cell subset or site translates to: CD45RA+CCR7+. Receptors were obtained from a man between 18 and 35 years old in good health.

This chain links TRBV28 with TRBJ1-5; TRBD1 is a possible D gene (6 bases). Germline loops: CDR1 MDHEN, CDR2 SYDVKM. V was clipped by 6 bases and J by 7 bases, with 19 bases between them. This CDR3 is built from 15 residues. The CDR3 reads CASSPGAASGQPQHF. The CDR3 nucleotides are TGTGCCAGCAGCCCGGGGGCAGCCTCGGGACAGCCCCAGCATTTT.

This clone occurred once. The chain combines TRBV9 with TRBJ2-3; 10 bases align to TRBD2. Germline CDR1 reads SGDLS; CDR2 reads YYNGEE. The CDR3 is 15 residues long. The V and J ends lost 3 bases and 4 bases, in that order; junction bases with no gene match: 5. CDR3 bases: TGTGCCAGCAGCGCACTAGCGGGAAGTGCAGATACGCAGTATTTT. This gives the protein CASSALAGSADTQYF. Supplemented by reference TRBV9 and TRBJ2-3, the full variable domain reads DSGVTQTPKHLITATGQRVTLRCSPRSGDLSVYWYQQSLDQGLQFLIQYYNGEERAKGNILERFSAQQFPDLHSELNLSSLELGDSALYFCASSALAGSADTQYFGPGTRLTVL.

The chain combines TRBV5-1 with TRBJ2-2; D may match TRBD1 or TRBD2 (5 bases each). This CDR3 comprises 14 residues. Looked up from germline, CDR1 is SGHRS and CDR2 is YFSETQ. The V end was cut by 4 bases, the J end by 3 bases, with 10 bases between. The CDR3 loop is CASSKRGDTGELFF. The CDR3 DNA follows: TGCGCCAGCAGCAAACGGGGCGACACCGGGGAGCTGTTTTTT.

The rearrangement links TRBV5-8 to TRBJ2-2; D not certain. CDR3 length equals 16 residues. Trimming removed 3 bases from V and 1 base from J, with 13 bases in between. In germline, CDR1 is SGHTS, CDR2 YDEGEE. CDR3 in DNA: TGTGCCAGCAGCTCTAGGGCCGGCGGGAACACCGGGGAGCTGTTTTTT. It is translated as CASSSRAGGNTGELFF. Full variable domain (rest looked up from reference TRBV5-8 and TRBJ2-2): EAGVTQSPTHLIKTRGQQATLRCSPISGHTSVYWYQQALGLGLQFLLWYDEGEERNRGNFPPRFSGRQFPNYSSELNVNALELEDSALYLCASSSRAGGNTGELFFGEGSRLTVL.

This sequence joins TRBV13 and TRBJ2-7; TRBD2 might be the D (5 bases). With 5 bases removed from V and 3 bases from J, the gap between germline ends came to 11 bases. Per the germline V gene, CDR1 is PRHDT and CDR2 is FYEKMQ (reference sequence). The CDR3 has 13 amino acids. CDR3 DNA sequence: TGTGCCAGCAGCCCCCGGGGTCGCTACGAGCAGTACTTC. Amino acid sequence: CASSPRGRYEQYF.

This clone was counted a single time. The chain combines TRBV28 with TRBJ1-2; 11 bases are a match to TRBD1. The CDR3 runs 15 residues. Germline V lookup: CDR1 MDHEN, CDR2 SYDVKM. V lost 4 bases, J lost 7 bases, and 8 bases stayed unmatched. Here the CDR3 DNA reads TGTGCCAGCAGTTCCACCGGGACAGGGGGTGTTGGCTACACCTTC. Translation: CASSSTGTGGVGYTF.

This chain uses TRBV6-6 with TRBJ2-3; maybe TRBD1 (5 bases). Trimming shortened V by 6 bases and J by 4 bases, and 8 bases separated the two germline ends. The CDR3 is 12 amino acids. Germline loops: CDR1 MNHNY, CDR2 SVGAGI (reference sequence). The CDR3 bases are TGTGCCAGCAGCCTACAGGCAGATACGCAGTATTTT. Protein: CASSLQADTQYF.

The chain has TRBV19 and TRBJ2-3, with a weak D call TRBD2 (5 bases). The CDR3 runs to 14 residues. The V gene lost 0 bases and the J gene lost 4 bases, with 8 bases spanning the gap. CDR1 and CDR2 from the germline V gene are LNHDA and SQIVND (reference sequence). CDR3 in DNA: TGTGCCAGTAGTATAGATGAGGGAGCAGATACGCAGTATTTT. Its translation is CASSIDEGADTQYF. The variable domain in full, with the rest retrieved from reference TRBV19 and TRBJ2-3, is DGGITQSPKYLFRKEGQNVTLSCEQNLNHDAMYWYRQDPGQGLRLIYYSQIVNDFQKGDIAEGYSVSREKKESFPLTVTSAQKNPTAFYLCASSIDEGADTQYFGPGTRLTVL.

The gene calls are TRBV5-5 and TRBJ1-2; 9 bases match TRBD1. With 0 bases clipped from V and 2 bases from J, the junction kept 8 bases outside the gene matches. Germline CDR1 SGHKS, CDR2 YYEKEE (reference sequence). The CDR3 spans 17 residues. The CDR3 region has the DNA TGTGCCAGCAGCTTGGTGGGACAGGGAAGGGACAACTATGGCTACACCTTC. It yields the protein CASSLVGQGRDNYGYTF.

Written as DNA, the CDR3 is TGTGCCTGGACTGAGGGCTCGGGCCACCACCAGCCCCAGCATTTT. Its protein is CAWTEGSGHHQPQHF. The gene calls are TRBV30 and TRBJ1-5; no firm D call. In germline, CDR1 is GTSNPN, CDR2 SVGIG (reference sequence). The CDR3 runs to 15 residues. The V and J ends lost 4 bases and 7 bases respectively, with 20 bases between them.

Turning to this clone: Other DNA sequences within the sample encode an identical CDR3. The V gene is TRBV13, the J gene TRBJ2-7; the D is unclear. Germline CDR1 and CDR2: PRHDT and FYEKMQ (reference sequence). V was shortened by 3 bases and J by 2 bases, with 5 bases between the two germline ends. This CDR3 comprises 12 residues. The CDR3, as DNA: TGTGCCAGCAGCTTGGATGCCTACGAGCAGTACTTC. The encoded protein is CASSLDAYEQYF.

The J gene is TRBJ2-7, the V gene TRBV4-2; 13 nucleotides match TRBD2. The germline V gene has CDR1 LGHNA and CDR2 YNFKEQ. The CDR3 runs to 15 residues. The trim removed 1 base at V and 6 bases at J, leaving 3 bases unmatched. The CDR3 nucleotides are TGTGCCAGCAGCCAAGGGACTAGCGGGAGCCGCGAGCAGTACTTC. Its translation is CASSQGTSGSREQYF.